This T cell receptor (beta chain) came from a study of CD8 T cell repertoires and HIV-1 epitope variants. In the study overall: Twenty-five autologous and known Gag and Nef epitope variant peptides each stimulated T cells separately.

Libraries were prepared by immunoSEQ multiplex PCR; TCRdb keeps only in-frame clonotypes and omits some of them. The data hold approximately 5,200 clones, with about 62% observed a single time. Germline V lookup: CDR1 SGHRS, CDR2 YFSETQ. This CDR3 comprises 14 residues. Remarks on this clone: Its cognate antigen is unknown. At one boundary the junction diverges from the germline segment, which might be a read error.

Sequenced input: cultured CD8+ T cells derived from PBMCs. The receptor was derived from a male donor with HIV. V usage is TRBV5-1 and J usage is TRBJ2-7, with D maybe TRBD2 (6 bases). The CDR3 loop reads CASSFGGYLNEEYF. The CDR3, as DNA: TGCGCCAGCAGCTTTGGGGGGTACCTGAACGAGGAGTACTTC.